Below are 17 T cell receptor beta chains sequenced from a single sample in a study of T cell responses to AZD1222 COVID-19 vaccine. Method: immunoSEQ multiplex PCR; TCRdb's copy keeps in-frame clones and lacks some. Of 110,000 to 150,000 clones listed, roughly 90% were seen once; the top ten hold roughly 3.4%. Source: peripheral blood, taken 28 days after the second AZD1222 dose. All receptors derive from an adult who received the AZD1222 COVID-19 vaccine.

The chain links TRBV19 to TRBJ2-1; TRBD1 agrees at 9 bases. This CDR3 is 13 amino acids long. The trim removed 7 bases at V and 7 bases at J, leaving 5 bases unmatched. Germline CDR1 and CDR2: LNHDA and SQIVND (reference sequence). The CDR3 protein is CASTPTGGNEQFF. CDR3 DNA sequence: TGTGCCAGTACCCCGACAGGGGGGAATGAGCAGTTCTTC.

This clone has only one observation. The chain uses TRBV6-2 or TRBV6-3 and TRBJ2-7, with D tentatively TRBD2 (6 bases). The CDR3 is made up of 14 amino acids. V lost 5 bases and J lost 2, with 13 bases in between. The germline V gene has CDR1 MNHEY and CDR2 SVGEGT. The CDR3 DNA reads as TGTGCCAGCAGTCACGGGACTGCAACCTACGAGCAGTACTTC. This codes for CASSHGTATYEQYF.

CDR3 region: CASSPSLLSSYEQYF. The CDR3 nucleotides read TGTGCCAGCAGCCCCAGCCTCCTGAGCTCCTACGAGCAGTACTTC. The genes are TRBV9 and TRBJ2-7; D gene unclear. CDR1 and CDR2 (germline): SGDLS, YYNGEE. This CDR3 region has 15 residues. V was trimmed by 4 bases and J by 0 bases, leaving 14 bases between them. The whole variable domain, remainder taken from reference TRBV9 and TRBJ2-7, is DSGVTQTPKHLITATGQRVTLRCSPRSGDLSVYWYQQSLDQGLQFLIQYYNGEERAKGNILERFSAQQFPDLHSELNLSSLELGDSALYFCASSPSLLSSYEQYFGPGTRLTVT.

The rearrangement uses TRBV6-5 and TRBJ1-6, with D maybe TRBD1 (6 bases). The CDR3 loop spans 14 amino acids. The V end lost 11 bases, the J end lost 7 bases, and 18 bases lay between the germline ends. From germline, CDR1 is MNHEY and CDR2 SVGAGI. CDR3 nucleotide sequence: TGTGCCCGCGGGGGCGGGGGGAGGAATTCACCCCTCCACTTT. Its protein product is CARGGGGRNSPLHF.

V usage is TRBV10-3 and J usage is TRBJ1-3, with D tentatively TRBD1 (5 bases). CDR1 and CDR2 from the germline V gene are ENHRY and SYGVKD. Trimming removed 0 bases from V and 2 bases from J, with 8 bases in between. The CDR3 is 15 amino acids. DNA for the CDR3: TGTGCCATCAGTGAGTCAGGGGCAACTGGAAACACCATATATTTT. It specifies CAISESGATGNTIYF.

The V and J genes are TRBV15 and TRBJ1-2; 7 bases align to TRBD1. V trimming: 3 bases; J trimming: 5 bases; junction bases outside the gene matches: 12. The CDR3 is 16 residues long. The germline gives CDR1 LNHNV, CDR2 YYDKDF (reference sequence). CDR3 region: CATSSSRSGTDYGYTF. As DNA, the CDR3 is TGTGCCACCAGCAGCTCGCGTTCCGGGACAGATTATGGCTACACCTTC.

V usage is TRBV19 and J usage is TRBJ2-7; D may match TRBD1 or TRBD2 (6 bases each). The CDR3 is 14 residues long. The V and J ends lost 2 bases and 4 bases respectively, with 12 bases between them. Germline V gene sequence: CDR1 LNHDA, CDR2 SQIVND (reference sequence). The CDR3 loop is CASSIKGGEYEQYF. The CDR3, as DNA: TGTGCCAGTAGTATAAAGGGGGGTGAGTACGAGCAGTACTTC.

Here the CDR3 DNA reads TGTGCCAGCAGCCAGGGGATTAATCAGCCCCAGCATTTT. Its protein is CASSQGINQPQHF. This chain uses TRBV28 with TRBJ1-5, with a possible D match to TRBD1 (6 bases). The germline V gene encodes CDR1 MDHEN and CDR2 SYDVKM. Trimming left V 6 bases short and J 4 bases short, with 10 bases between. The CDR3 is 13 amino acids.

The chain recombines TRBV28 with TRBJ2-5, with D unclear. CDR3 size: 11 residues. The germline V gene encodes CDR1 MDHEN and CDR2 SYDVKM. Trimming shortened V by 4 bases and J by 13 bases, and 13 bases separated the two germline ends. CDR3 sequence (DNA): TGTGCCAGCAGTTCCGCTAGTCAACTGTACTTC. Translating gives CASSSASQLYF.

This rearrangement joins TRBV3-1 (or the pseudogene TRBV3-2) to TRBJ2-7; 10 bases line up with TRBD2. After removal of 10 bases from V and 4 bases from J, the junction contained 7 bases not matched to a gene. Germline lookup yields CDR1 LGHDT and CDR2 YNNKEL (reference sequence). The CDR3 length is 13 residues. The CDR3 here is CATKTSGFYEQYF. The CDR3 bases are TGTGCCACCAAGACTAGCGGGTTTTACGAGCAGTACTTC.

There are a few counts of this clone. This chain connects TRBV25-1 to TRBJ1-4, with TRBD1 identical over 7 bases. The CDR3 covers 15 residues. From germline, CDR1 is MGHDK and CDR2 SYGVNS. After removal of 4 bases from V and 8 bases from J, the junction contained 10 bases not matched to a gene. CDR3 loop: CASSAPDRRGEKLFF. The CDR3 DNA follows: TGTGCCAGCAGTGCCCCGGACAGGCGTGGGGAAAAACTGTTTTTT.

The V gene is TRBV5-8, the J gene TRBJ1-5; 7 bases map to TRBD1. Germline V gene lookup returns CDR1 SGHTS and CDR2 YDEGEE. The J segment lost 2 bases and the V segment lost 5 bases, leaving 7 bases of the junction unmatched. The CDR3 spans 15 residues. CDR3 region: CASRRRQGGNQPQHF. DNA of the CDR3: TGTGCCAGCAGGAGGCGACAGGGCGGCAATCAGCCCCAGCATTTT.

The chain uses TRBV6-5 and TRBJ1-1; weak D call: TRBD1 (5 bases). The length of the CDR3 is 14 residues. V lost 5 bases, J lost 1 base, and 11 bases lay in between. Germline assignment: CDR1 MNHEY and CDR2 SVGAGI. In DNA form, the CDR3 reads TGTGCCAGCAGTCGACAGTTGTCGAACACTGAAGCTTTCTTT. Protein sequence: CASSRQLSNTEAFF.

About this clone: The same CDR3 also results from other DNA sequences found in this sample. V usage is TRBV7-9 and J usage is TRBJ2-5; the D gene is possibly TRBD2 (5 bases). V gave up 4 bases and J gave up 4 bases, with 13 bases separating them. The germline V gene has CDR1 SEHNR and CDR2 FQNEAQ (reference sequence). This CDR3 region has 14 residues. The CDR3 sequence: CASSSTGSVETQYF. CDR3 coding DNA: TGTGCCAGCAGCTCTACGGGGTCCGTAGAGACCCAGTACTTC. The full variable domain, rest sourced from reference TRBV7-9 and TRBJ2-5, is DTGVSQNPRHKITKRGQNVTFRCDPISEHNRLYWYRQTLGQGPEFLTYFQNEAQLEKSRLLSDRFSAERPKGSFSTLEIQRTEQGDSAMYLCASSSTGSVETQYFGPGTRLLVL.

The chain is built from TRBV28 and TRBJ1-3, with 9 bases fitting TRBD1. The CDR3 has 16 residues. CDR1 MDHEN and CDR2 SYDVKM come from the germline V gene. V shed 5 bases, J shed 0 bases, and the junction held 5 bases outside the gene matches. The DNA of the CDR3 is TGTGCCAGCAGTCCACAGGACAGGGGCTCTGGAAACACCATATATTTT. This encodes CASSPQDRGSGNTIYF. Filled out from reference TRBV28 and TRBJ1-3, the complete variable domain reads DVKVTQSSRYLVKRTGEKVFLECVQDMDHENMFWYRQDPGLGLRLIYFSYDVKMKEKGDIPEGYSVSREKKERFSLILESASTNQTSMYLCASSPQDRGSGNTIYFGEGSWLTVV.

This chain connects TRBV5-6 to TRBJ2-6; perhaps TRBD1 as D (5 bases). This CDR3 is built from 15 residues. V dropped 3 bases and J dropped 2 bases, with 9 bases sitting between them. Germline assignment: CDR1 SGHDT and CDR2 YYEEEE. In DNA, the CDR3 is TGTGCCAGCAGCTGGCCGACAGCTGGGGCCAACGTCCTGACTTTC. This sequence encodes CASSWPTAGANVLTF.

This chain connects TRBV10-2 to TRBJ1-2, with 9 bases identical to TRBD1. CDR3 length: 13 amino acids. V was pared by 5 bases and J by 13 bases, with 11 bases of the junction left unmatched. From germline, CDR1 is WSHSY and CDR2 SAAADI. The CDR3 here is CASSSGQGSSFTF. CDR3 in DNA: TGCGCCAGCAGTTCGGGACAGGGATCTTCTTTCACCTTC.